The 19 T cell receptor beta chains below were found in one sample sequenced in a study of blood T cells in healthy people across ages. Combining a sample-barcoded 5' primer with a J-beta primer mix, a second PCR ran for roughly 6 to 11 cycles. One entry per CDR3 protein, called by TCRdb with MiXCR from the 5' RACE reads. Here the sample spans about a million distinct CDR3 sequences, 51% being singletons. Material: blood. Receptors originate from an older woman in good health.

The count of this clonotype is one. The chain couples TRBV6-2 or TRBV6-3 to TRBJ2-6; TRBD1 or TRBD2 may be the D gene (6 bases each). Germline V gene sequence: CDR1 MNHEY, CDR2 SVGEGT. Trimming pared 4 bases from V and 1 base from J, leaving 17 bases between. This CDR3 is built from 18 residues. The CDR3: CASSSPGQGRSGANVLTF. The DNA for the CDR3 is TGTGCCAGCAGTTCCCCCGGCCAGGGGAGGTCTGGGGCCAACGTCCTGACTTTC.

This sequence joins TRBV15 and TRBJ2-1; 13 bases agree with TRBD2. Germline CDR1 reads LNHNV; CDR2 reads YYDKDF (reference sequence). The V segment lost 1 base and the J segment 7 bases; nucleotides outside the gene matches: 7. The CDR3 is 17 residues long. CDR3 sequence: CATSRARTSGSTNEQFF. The CDR3 nucleotides read TGTGCCACCAGCAGAGCTAGGACTAGCGGGAGTACGAATGAGCAGTTCTTC.

This clonotype was observed a handful of times. J is TRBJ2-7 and V is TRBV28, with TRBD1 as a possible D gene (6 bases). The CDR3 runs 12 residues. Trimming removed 6 bases from V and 4 bases from J, with 10 bases in between. Germline CDR1 is MDHEN and CDR2 is SYDVKM. The DNA for the CDR3 is TGTGCCAGCAGACAGGGCGAATACGAGCAGTACTTC. This codes for CASRQGEYEQYF. The full variable domain, in which reference TRBV28 and TRBJ2-7 provide the parts outside the CDR3, is DVKVTQSSRYLVKRTGEKVFLECVQDMDHENMFWYRQDPGLGLRLIYFSYDVKMKEKGDIPEGYSVSREKKERFSLILESASTNQTSMYLCASRQGEYEQYFGPGTRLTVT.

V usage is TRBV18 and J usage is TRBJ2-5, with TRBD1 identical over 7 bases. The length of the CDR3 is 14 residues. Losses at the gene ends were 3 bases for V and 11 bases for J; bases not matched to a gene: 12. Germline CDR1 reads KGHSH; CDR2 reads LQKENI. The CDR3 nucleotides are TGTGCCAGCTCACCGGCCGACCGACAGGGTGAGCAGTACTTC. Protein sequence: CASSPADRQGEQYF.

The gene calls are TRBV7-2 and TRBJ2-5; D is possibly TRBD2 (5 bases). Germline V gene data show CDR1 as SGHTA and CDR2 as FQGNSA. Trimming removed 2 bases from V and 11 bases from J, with 21 bases in between. This CDR3 has 15 amino acids. The CDR3 sequence is CASSLRLERRDEQYF. CDR3 DNA sequence: TGTGCCAGCAGCTTACGGTTGGAGCGGAGAGATGAGCAGTACTTC.

This clonotype appeared a few times. The J gene is TRBJ2-5, the V gene TRBV7-9; D ambiguous. V lost 1 base, J lost 5 bases, and 11 bases lay in between. Germline assignment: CDR1 SEHNR and CDR2 FQNEAQ (reference sequence). This CDR3 spans 14 amino acids. The CDR3 nucleotides read TGTGCCAGCAGCTTAGAACTAATCGGGGAGACCCAGTACTTC. As protein: CASSLELIGETQYF.

The V call is TRBV5-1, the J call TRBJ2-3; TRBD2 is a possible D gene (6 bases). The V gene lost 3 bases and the J gene lost 4 bases, with 12 bases spanning the gap. Germline CDR1 and CDR2: SGHRS and YFSETQ. This CDR3 has 14 amino acids. CDR3 amino acids: CASSWDTSSDTQYF. The CDR3 bases are TGCGCCAGCAGCTGGGATACTAGCTCAGATACGCAGTATTTT.

This clonotype has just a few counts. The chain carries TRBV11-2 and TRBJ2-7; D call uncertain. In germline, CDR1 is SGHAT, CDR2 FQNNGV. Trimming stripped 0 bases from V and 0 bases from J, with 12 bases between. CDR3 length: 16 residues. This CDR3 reads CASSLDSGLSSYEQYF. The CDR3 bases are TGTGCCAGCAGCTTAGATTCAGGCCTAAGCTCCTACGAGCAGTACTTC.

This chain uses TRBV4-1 with TRBJ2-2, with D possibly being TRBD1 (6 bases). Trimming pared 2 bases from V and 5 bases from J, leaving 15 bases between. CDR1 MGHRA and CDR2 YSYEKL come from the germline V gene. The CDR3 has 16 amino acids. The CDR3 region has the DNA TGCGCCAGCAGCCAACCGAGGGGGAGAGGGACCGGGGAGCTGTTTTTT. This encodes CASSQPRGRGTGELFF.

The gene calls are TRBV7-8 and TRBJ2-7; D not certain. V lost 2 bases and J 0 bases, leaving 11 bases between the germline ends. Germline V CDR1 and CDR2: SGHVS, FQNEAQ. The CDR3 sequence is 15 residues long. The CDR3 loop reads CASSLRAGLSYEQYF. The CDR3 DNA reads TGTGCCAGCAGCTTACGGGCAGGCCTCTCCTACGAGCAGTACTTC.

CDR3 in amino acids: CSAKGLAGGIDTQYF. DNA for the CDR3: TGCAGTGCAAAGGGACTAGCGGGAGGAATAGATACGCAGTATTTT. The chain has TRBV20-1 and TRBJ2-3, with 15 nucleotides matching TRBD2. V lost 6 bases, J lost 5 bases, and 6 bases stayed unmatched. The length of the CDR3 is 15 residues. CDR1 and CDR2 from the germline V gene are DFQATT and SNEGSKA (reference sequence).

The chain joins TRBV2 to TRBJ1-2; 7 positions agree with TRBD1. The length of the CDR3 is 13 residues. V lost 7 bases to trimming and J lost 3 bases; unmatched junction nucleotides: 5. In germline, CDR1 is SNHLY, CDR2 FYNNEI. Here the CDR3 reads CASNYGTDYGYTF. The CDR3, as DNA: TGTGCCAGCAACTACGGGACAGACTATGGCTACACCTTC. The whole variable domain, filled in from reference TRBV2 and TRBJ1-2, reads EPEVTQTPSHQVTQMGQEVILRCVPISNHLYFYWYRQILGQKVEFLVSFYNNEISEKSEIFDDQFSVERPDGSNFTLKIRSTKLEDSAMYFCASNYGTDYGYTFGSGTRLTVV.

In this sample, this clonotype turned up a few times. The chain recombines TRBV4-1 with TRBJ2-6, with TRBD1 matching over 11 bases. Per the germline V gene, CDR1 is MGHRA and CDR2 is YSYEKL. Trimming at V came to 5 bases and at J to 2 bases, leaving 5 bases not matched to a gene. The CDR3 is made up of 17 amino acids. CDR3 sequence (DNA): TGCGCCAGCAGCGAAGGACAGGGGGCAACTGGGGCCAACGTCCTGACTTTC. The encoded protein is CASSEGQGATGANVLTF.

In its sample, this clonotype was seen once. A much larger clone is a single base away; this may be a read error. The chain recombines TRBV2 with TRBJ2-3; 10 bases align to TRBD1. Looked up from germline, CDR1 is SNHLY and CDR2 is FYNNEI. The CDR3 contains 15 residues. Losses at the gene ends were 11 bases for V and 4 bases for J; bases not matched to a gene: 12. CDR3 nucleotides: TGTGCCGCCGCGGACCGGGACAGGGGCCCAGATACGCAGTATTTT. Translating gives CAAADRDRGPDTQYF.

In the case of this clonotype: Germline is not matched at one junction end, which may reflect a read error. The CDR3 is CASSFPGFHSGANVLTF. The CDR3 DNA reads TGCGCCAGCAGCTTTCCCGGGTTCCACTCTGGGGCCAACGTCCTGACTTTC. The chain employs TRBV7-9 and TRBJ2-6; no reliable D call. The CDR3 is made up of 17 amino acids. Germline CDR1 and CDR2: SEHNR and FQNEAQ (reference sequence).

V gene TRBV3-1 combines with J gene TRBJ2-7; no clear D gene. Germline lookup yields CDR1 LGHDT and CDR2 YNNKEL (reference sequence). V dropped 5 bases and J dropped 7 bases, with 18 bases sitting between them. There are 14 residues in the CDR3. The CDR3 loop reads CASSSVRPPWEQYF. The CDR3 DNA is TGTGCCAGCAGCTCTGTCCGGCCCCCCTGGGAGCAGTACTTC.

The chain employs TRBV20-1 and TRBJ2-1, with TRBD2 identical over 12 bases. The CDR3 runs to 15 residues. The junction had 5 bases not matched to a gene; V was cut back by 6 bases and J by 2 bases. Germline V gene lookup returns CDR1 DFQATT and CDR2 SNEGSKA (reference sequence). The CDR3 nucleotides read TGCAGTGCGCCACTAGCGGGAGGCGCCTACAATGAGCAGTTCTTC. It translates to CSAPLAGGAYNEQFF.

The rearrangement joins TRBV7-9 to TRBJ2-7; 13 bases align to TRBD2. The J segment lost 2 bases and the V segment lost 5 bases, leaving 9 bases of the junction unmatched. The CDR3 has 17 residues. The germline CDR1 and CDR2 sequences are SEHNR and FQNEAQ (reference sequence). Written as DNA, the CDR3 is TGTGCCAGCAGCCGTCCCGGGACTAGCGGGATGACCTACGAGCAGTACTTC. Its protein is CASSRPGTSGMTYEQYF.

The V gene is TRBV28, the J gene TRBJ2-7, with TRBD2 matching 8 bases. This CDR3 has 14 residues. Germline values: CDR1 MDHEN, CDR2 SYDVKM. Trimming cost V 8 bases and J 0 bases; bases outside gene matches: 6. This CDR3 reads CASQISGNSYEQYF. CDR3 coding DNA: TGTGCCAGCCAAATTAGCGGGAACTCCTACGAGCAGTACTTC. The full variable domain, rest sourced from reference TRBV28 and TRBJ2-7, is DVKVTQSSRYLVKRTGEKVFLECVQDMDHENMFWYRQDPGLGLRLIYFSYDVKMKEKGDIPEGYSVSREKKERFSLILESASTNQTSMYLCASQISGNSYEQYFGPGTRLTVT.